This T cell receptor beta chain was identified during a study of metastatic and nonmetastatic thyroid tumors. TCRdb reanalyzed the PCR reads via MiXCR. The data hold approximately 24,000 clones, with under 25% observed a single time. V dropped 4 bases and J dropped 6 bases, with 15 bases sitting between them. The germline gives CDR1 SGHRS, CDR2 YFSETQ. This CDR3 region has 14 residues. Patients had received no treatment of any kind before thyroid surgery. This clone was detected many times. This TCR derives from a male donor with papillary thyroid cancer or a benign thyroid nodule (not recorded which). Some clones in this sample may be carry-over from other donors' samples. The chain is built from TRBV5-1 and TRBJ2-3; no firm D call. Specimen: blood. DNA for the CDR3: TGCGCCAGCAGCCTGGACCCCCGTCCGGATACGCAGTATTTT. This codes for CASSLDPRPDTQYF.